This T cell receptor (beta chain) emerged from a study of CD8+CD57+ T cells in acquired aplastic anemia. Study details: 3 to 4 ug was the average amount of DNA from sorted CD4+ and CD8+ cells.

Genomic DNA acted as the template from which TCR beta VDJ combination and CDR3 sequence profiling were carried out. In TCRdb, the reads were re-called with MiXCR into one record per CDR3 protein. This table has approximately 300,000 distinct CDR3 sequences, 45% to 65% appearing once. For sequencing, patients were chosen who had shown expansion of CD8+CD57+ cells by flow cytometry. By the time of blood sampling, patients had still received no therapy. This clonotype was observed at least ten times. Trimming removed 0 bases from V and 8 bases from J, with 14 bases in between. Germline V gene sequence: CDR1 SGHRS, CDR2 YFSETQ. CDR3 length equals 15 residues.

The rearrangement links TRBV5-1 to TRBJ1-4; D is possibly TRBD1 (5 bases). Source material: sorted CD4+, CD8+, or CD8+CD57+ T cells (not recorded which) from PBMCs. The receptor comes from a human donor with aplastic anemia. DNA of the CDR3: TGCGCCAGCAGCTTGGAGGGGCTTAGAGGGGAAAAACTGTTTTTT. Residues: CASSLEGLRGEKLFF.